A single sample is the source of the 8 T cell receptor beta chains below, sequenced in a study of cytomegalovirus exposure and HLA in healthy donors. Primers included in the PCR were 60 Vbeta and 13 Jbeta primers. Profiled with immunoSEQ multiplex PCR; TCRdb holds only in-frame clones, not every one. There are approximately 80,000 clones in the sample; over 75% occur only once, and approximately 2.7% lies in the top ten. Sequencing was performed on PBMCs. The receptors come from a male donor in good health and CMV-seropositive.

In this sample, this clone turned up a few times. The chain links TRBV7-2 to TRBJ1-4; 9 bases are shared with TRBD1. With 4 bases clipped from V and 8 bases from J, the junction kept 8 bases outside the gene matches. The CDR3 runs to 15 residues. The V gene's germline CDR1 is SGHTA and CDR2 FQGNSA. The CDR3 is CASSSGQGLREKLFF. The CDR3 region has the DNA TGTGCCAGCAGCTCTGGACAGGGGCTCCGCGAAAAACTGTTTTTT. Filled out from reference TRBV7-2 and TRBJ1-4, the complete variable domain reads GAGVSQSPSNKVTEKGKDVELRCDPISGHTALYWYRQSLGQGLEFLIYFQGNSAPDKSGLPSDRFSAERTGGSVSTLTIQRTQQEDSAVYLCASSSGQGLREKLFFGSGTQLSVL.

Concerning this clone itself: Germline is not matched at one junction end, which may reflect a read error. This chain joins TRBV6-1 and TRBJ1-5; D unresolved. The CDR3 runs 13 residues. Germline CDR1 MNHNS, CDR2 SASEGT. The CDR3 DNA reads as TGTGCCAGCGGTGAAAGCGGGTTTCAGCCCCAGCATTTT. Translating gives CASGESGFQPQHF.

The chain joins TRBV6-1 to TRBJ2-4; D perhaps matches TRBD2 (5 bases). CDR3 size: 17 residues. The V and J ends lost 1 base and 3 bases respectively, with 16 bases between them. Per germline, CDR1 MNHNS and CDR2 SASEGT. The chain's CDR3 is CASSEGAWNRGKNIQYF. The DNA of the CDR3 is TGTGCCAGCAGTGAAGGGGCTTGGAATCGGGGCAAAAACATTCAGTACTTC.

The V gene is TRBV6-4, the J gene TRBJ2-3; TRBD2 matches 8 bases. This CDR3 is built from 14 residues. V shed 5 bases, J shed 1 base, and the junction held 2 bases outside the gene matches. Germline V gene lookup returns CDR1 MRHNA and CDR2 SNTAGT. The CDR3 region is CASSRREGTDTQYF. The CDR3 DNA reads as TGTGCCAGCAGTAGGCGGGAGGGCACAGATACGCAGTATTTT.

The CDR3 sequence: CASSLIQGKGYEQYF. DNA of the CDR3: TGTGCCAGCAGCTTAATACAGGGAAAGGGCTACGAGCAGTACTTC. The rearrangement uses TRBV7-9 and TRBJ2-7, with D maybe TRBD1 (6 bases). Germline lookup yields CDR1 SEHNR and CDR2 FQNEAQ (reference sequence). The V gene lost 2 bases and the J gene lost 3 bases, with 14 bases spanning the gap. The CDR3 spans 15 residues. Looking up the rest from reference TRBV7-9 and TRBJ2-7 gives the full variable domain: DTGVSQNPRHKITKRGQNVTFRCDPISEHNRLYWYRQTLGQGPEFLTYFQNEAQLEKSRLLSDRFSAERPKGSFSTLEIQRTEQGDSAMYLCASSLIQGKGYEQYFGPGTRLTVT.

The gene calls are TRBV2 and TRBJ1-1, with unresolved D. CDR1 and CDR2 (germline): SNHLY, FYNNEI. This CDR3 is built from 14 residues. The V and J ends lost 4 bases and 1 base respectively, with 10 bases between them. Here the CDR3 DNA reads TGTGCCAGCAGTGGTGCCGGGTGGAACACTGAAGCTTTCTTT. It encodes CASSGAGWNTEAFF.

This clone showed up just a few times. The genes are TRBV27 and TRBJ2-5; no firm D call. This CDR3 comprises 13 residues. V shed 5 bases and J shed 5 bases, with 12 bases lying between them. The germline V gene has CDR1 MNHEY and CDR2 SMNVEV (reference sequence). The CDR3 sequence is CASSANGWETQYF. CDR3 DNA: TGTGCCAGCAGTGCGAATGGTTGGGAGACCCAGTACTTC.

The chain uses TRBV7-2 and TRBJ2-2, with 12 bases lining up with TRBD2. Looked up from germline, CDR1 is SGHTA and CDR2 is FQGNSA. The CDR3 contains 17 residues. Trimming removed 4 bases from V and 8 bases from J; junction bases left unmatched: 11. For the CDR3, the DNA is TGTGCCAGCAGCTCAAGAGTGACTAGCGGGAGTTTTGGGGAGCTGTTTTTT. This sequence encodes CASSSRVTSGSFGELFF.